Listed here are 19 T cell receptor beta chains from one sample, sequenced in a study of sequential checkpoint blockade in melanoma. Profiling relied on immunoSEQ multiplex PCR, and the TCRdb table lists in-frame clones only, not all of them. There are more than 4,000 clones in the sample; about 32% occur only once, and 12% lies in the top ten. The treatment is: randomized to nivolumab then ipilimumab (arm A) or the reverse (arm B). The material was tumor tissue (inferred from file names), obtained from a patient given nivolumab and ipilimumab in sequence. The receptor source for this set is a human donor with melanoma.

Here the CDR3 DNA reads TGTGCCAGTTCCGGGGGCTTGAACACCGGGGAGCTGTTTTTT. The encoded protein is CASSGGLNTGELFF. The chain has TRBV19 and TRBJ2-2, with D perhaps matching TRBD1 or TRBD2 (6 bases each). Germline V gene sequence: CDR1 LNHDA, CDR2 SQIVND (reference sequence). The CDR3 length is 14 residues. V gave up 8 bases and J gave up 1 base, with 11 bases separating them.

This chain joins TRBV5-1 and TRBJ2-7; 7 bases agree with TRBD2. This CDR3 spans 14 amino acids. V trimming: 0 bases; J trimming: 6 bases; junction bases outside the gene matches: 6. Germline lookup yields CDR1 SGHRS and CDR2 YFSETQ. The CDR3 loop reads CASSLGDYWGEQYF. The DNA of the CDR3 is TGCGCCAGCAGCTTGGGGGACTACTGGGGCGAGCAGTACTTC.

This clone was counted a single time. The chain employs TRBV19 and TRBJ1-5; 9 bases agree with TRBD1. Germline loops: CDR1 LNHDA, CDR2 SQIVND (reference sequence). J was trimmed by 6 bases and V by 4 bases; bases with no gene match: 7. The CDR3 has 15 residues. The CDR3, as DNA: TGTGCCAGTAGTAGGGACAGGGAGGTGGGTCAGCCCCAGCATTTT. Protein product: CASSRDREVGQPQHF.

This clone was counted a few times. The chain is built from TRBV11-3 and TRBJ1-1; 10 positions agree with TRBD1. The CDR3 has 15 amino acids. CDR1 and CDR2 from the germline V gene are SGHNT and YENEEA. V was pared by 5 bases and J by 5 bases, with 8 bases of the junction left unmatched. The CDR3 loop reads CASSARTGGTTEAFF. The DNA for the CDR3 is TGTGCCAGCAGCGCGAGGACAGGGGGAACGACTGAAGCTTTCTTT. Looking up the rest from reference TRBV11-3 and TRBJ1-1 gives the full variable domain: EAGVVQSPRYKIIEKKQPVAFWCNPISGHNTLYWYLQNLGQGPELLIRYENEEAVDDSQLPKDRFSAERLKGVDSTLKIQPAELGDSAVYLCASSARTGGTTEAFFGQGTRLTVV.

The chain recombines TRBV4-1 with TRBJ2-5; 11 positions agree with TRBD2. Germline values: CDR1 MGHRA, CDR2 YSYEKL. J was trimmed by 2 bases and V by 6 bases; bases with no gene match: 17. The CDR3 covers 19 residues. CDR3 in amino acids: CASRGDNGLAGGQQETQYF. The CDR3 DNA reads as TGCGCCAGCAGGGGGGACAACGGGCTAGCGGGGGGCCAACAAGAGACCCAGTACTTC.

J is TRBJ2-3 and V is TRBV12-5; a weak D match, TRBD2 (6 bases). Trimming removed 0 bases at V and 6 bases at J, with 7 bases between. This CDR3 region has 13 residues. The germline CDR1 and CDR2 sequences are LGHNT and FRNRAP. The CDR3 spells CASGLVRGDTQYF. The DNA of the CDR3 is TGTGCTAGTGGTTTGGTTCGGGGGGATACGCAGTATTTT.

By share, this clone counts as medium-sized. The rearrangement links TRBV30 to TRBJ1-1; no definite D call. The CDR3 runs 12 residues. Germline V gene data show CDR1 as GTSNPN and CDR2 as SVGIG (reference sequence). The V end was cut by 2 bases, the J end by 3 bases, with 7 bases between. The CDR3 loop reads CAWSPQDTEAFF. The CDR3 region has the DNA TGTGCCTGGAGTCCCCAGGACACTGAAGCTTTCTTT.

The chain uses TRBV23-1 and TRBJ2-1; D unresolved. TRBV23-1 is an ORF, with its function uncertain. Trimming stripped 6 bases from V and 5 bases from J, with 11 bases between. The CDR3 consists of 13 residues. The CDR3 is CASSLVDDNEQFF. CDR3 in DNA: TGCGCCAGCAGCTTGGTAGATGACAATGAGCAGTTCTTC.

By share, this clone counts as medium-sized (0.01 to 0.1%). This chain joins TRBV6-8 and TRBJ2-1; 9 bases line up with TRBD1. The CDR3 extends over 17 amino acids. CDR1 and CDR2 (germline): MNHGY, SAAAGT. After removal of 6 bases from V and 0 bases from J, the junction contained 9 bases not matched to a gene. The DNA for the CDR3 is TGTGCCAGCAGGAGGGACAGGGATTACCTCTCCTACAATGAGCAGTTCTTC. Its translation is CASRRDRDYLSYNEQFF.

By sample share, this clone is large. V and J are TRBV11-3 and TRBJ2-7; 11 positions agree with TRBD1. Trimming removed 3 bases from V and 2 bases from J; junction bases left unmatched: 3. This CDR3 is built from 15 residues. Germline V gives CDR1 SGHNT, CDR2 YENEEA. The CDR3 spells CASSLWTGGAYEQYF. In DNA, the CDR3 is TGTGCCAGCAGCTTGTGGACAGGGGGCGCCTACGAGCAGTACTTC. The full variable domain, with the rest looked up from reference TRBV11-3 and TRBJ2-7, is EAGVVQSPRYKIIEKKQPVAFWCNPISGHNTLYWYLQNLGQGPELLIRYENEEAVDDSQLPKDRFSAERLKGVDSTLKIQPAELGDSAVYLCASSLWTGGAYEQYFGPGTRLTVT.

The sample holds a few counts of this clone. The V gene is TRBV29-1, the J gene TRBJ2-7, with D perhaps matching TRBD1 or TRBD2 (6 bases each). The germline V gene has CDR1 SQVTM and CDR2 ANQGSEA. Deletions cut 8 bases from V and 4 bases from J, with 21 bases between. The CDR3 runs 14 residues. In nucleotides, the CDR3 is TGCAGCATCGGGGGCTGGGGGAGCAAGTACGAGCAGTACTTC. Translated, it gives CSIGGWGSKYEQYF.

This clone has only a few counts. V usage is TRBV11-3 and J usage is TRBJ2-5; the D gene could be TRBD1 or TRBD2 (5 bases each). This CDR3 comprises 15 residues. V was clipped by 1 base and J by 5 bases, with 14 bases between them. The germline V gene encodes CDR1 SGHNT and CDR2 YENEEA. DNA for the CDR3: TGTGCCAGCAGCTTAGGAGGGCTTGGGGGTGAGACCCAGTACTTC. Translating gives CASSLGGLGGETQYF.

In its sample, this clone ranks as medium-sized. The V call is TRBV14, the J call TRBJ2-1; 7 bases are a match to TRBD1. The V segment lost 1 base and the J segment 2 bases; nucleotides outside the gene matches: 2. CDR3 length equals 15 residues. The germline gives CDR1 SGHDN, CDR2 FVKESK. The CDR3 here is CASSQVGTAYNEQFF. DNA of the CDR3: TGTGCCAGCAGCCAAGTCGGGACAGCCTACAATGAGCAGTTCTTC. The whole variable domain, remainder taken from reference TRBV14 and TRBJ2-1, is EAGVTQFPSHSVIEKGQTVTLRCDPISGHDNLYWYRRVMGKEIKFLLHFVKESKQDESGMPNNRFLAERTGGTYSTLKVQPAELEDSGVYFCASSQVGTAYNEQFFGPGTRLTVL.

The chain links TRBV6-8 to TRBJ1-5; weak D call: TRBD1 (6 bases). There are 13 residues in the CDR3. Trimming shortened V by 4 bases and J by 9 bases, and 13 bases separated the two germline ends. Germline CDR1 is MNHGY and CDR2 is SAAAGT. CDR3 residues: CASSSGGLRPQHF. The CDR3 DNA follows: TGTGCCAGCAGTTCCGGGGGCCTTAGGCCCCAGCATTTT.

This clone was seen a handful of times. V and J are TRBV19 and TRBJ1-6; the D is unclear. Germline V gene lookup returns CDR1 LNHDA and CDR2 SQIVND (reference sequence). This CDR3 has 15 amino acids. Trimming stripped 8 bases from V and 3 bases from J, with 14 bases between. CDR3 residues: CASQPSGNYNSPLHF. The DNA of the CDR3 is TGTGCCAGTCAACCTTCCGGGAACTATAATTCACCCCTCCACTTT. The full variable domain, with the rest looked up from reference TRBV19 and TRBJ1-6, is DGGITQSPKYLFRKEGQNVTLSCEQNLNHDAMYWYRQDPGQGLRLIYYSQIVNDFQKGDIAEGYSVSREKKESFPLTVTSAQKNPTAFYLCASQPSGNYNSPLHFGNGTRLTVT.

The chain recombines TRBV6-7 with TRBJ1-5, with D unresolved. TRBV6-7 has ORF status, its function being uncertain. Trimming left V 6 bases short and J 4 bases short, with 10 bases between. This CDR3 contains 13 residues. The CDR3 coding sequence is TGTGCCAGCAGGAGAGGGAGGAATCAGCCCCAGCATTTT. Residues: CASRRGRNQPQHF.

The chain recombines TRBV19 with TRBJ1-1; 10 positions match TRBD1. Germline CDR1 and CDR2: LNHDA and SQIVND (reference sequence). This CDR3 contains 16 residues. Trimming cost V 7 bases and J 0 bases; bases outside gene matches: 8. The CDR3 region is CASMWGTGVMNTEAFF. The DNA for the CDR3 is TGTGCCAGTATGTGGGGGACAGGGGTTATGAACACTGAAGCTTTCTTT.

This clone was seen at least ten times. This specimen includes other DNA sequences encoding the same CDR3. J is TRBJ1-2 and V is TRBV6-8; TRBD1 might be the D (6 bases). In germline, CDR1 is MNHGY, CDR2 SAAAGT. Trimming cost V 0 bases and J 8 bases, with 10 bases left between them. This CDR3 comprises 13 residues. The CDR3 region is CASSYSPGEGYTF. The CDR3 DNA sequence: TGTGCCAGCAGTTACTCGCCAGGGGAAGGCTACACCTTC.

The chain joins TRBV9 to TRBJ2-3, with D possibly matching TRBD2 (6 bases). The CDR3 spans 15 residues. The V and J ends lost 0 bases and 0 bases respectively, with 8 bases between them. Germline CDR1 SGDLS, CDR2 YYNGEE. CDR3 bases: TGTGCCAGCAGCGTAGATAGCGGCAGCACAGATACGCAGTATTTT. Translation: CASSVDSGSTDTQYF.